This TCR beta chain was observed in a study of blood T cell repertoires in COVID-19. Study at large: The United States, Italy and Spain supplied acute and convalescent COVID-19 samples. Sample material is recorded as cDNA or gDNA derived from T cells, B-cell-depleted T cells, or PBMCs.

The CDR3 covers 16 residues. Germline assignment: CDR1 MDHEN and CDR2 SYDVKM. V shed 2 bases, J shed 1 base, and the junction held 2 bases outside the gene matches. As handled by the study authors: Counts of nucleated cells, estimated from reference gene primer amplification, were obtained. This table comes from immunoSEQ multiplex PCR, and its TCRdb copy is limited to in-frame clones, with some not included. That table gives V, J and clone size, and the DNA gave D and trimming. The sample has 140,000 or so clones, roughly 85% seen once. Sequencing used peripheral blood. This chain links TRBV28 with TRBJ2-4, with 10 bases aligning to TRBD1. The sequence was collected from a man in his fifties or sixties with acute or convalescent COVID-19. As DNA, the CDR3 is TGTGCCAGCAGTTTAAGGGGACAGGGGGCCAAAAACATTCAGTACTTC. Translating it yields CASSLRGQGAKNIQYF.